This TCR beta chain was sequenced for a study of T cells after yellow fever vaccination. This clonotype was recorded a few times. The antigen remains undetermined. Study observations and caveats: Post-booster samples contained most primary-vaccination clones (about 96% CD4, about 90% CD8).

V was shortened by 0 bases and J by 1 base, with 10 bases between the two germline ends. The germline V gene encodes CDR1 MNHEY and CDR2 SVGEGT. CDR3 size: 15 residues. It was through 5'RACE template switching that TCR cDNA was made, with a universal primer site and UMIs added. MiXCR, applied by TCRdb to the 5' RACE reads, yields one record per CDR3 protein. The sample yields 500,000 to 650,000 distinct CDR3 sequences, 12% seen once. This chain connects TRBV6-2 or TRBV6-3 to TRBJ2-7; D not resolved. This sample comprised PBMCs, obtained on the day of the yellow fever booster vaccination. This TCR was sampled from a man aged 25 to 40 who received the YFV17D yellow fever vaccine. The CDR3 protein is CASSYSFAASYEQYF. CDR3 DNA sequence: TGTGCCAGCAGTTACTCGTTTGCGGCGTCCTACGAGCAGTACTTC.